The next 6 T cell receptor beta chains were all read from a single sample in a study of CD8+CD57+ T cells in acquired aplastic anemia. Researchers used genomic DNA as the template to profile TCR beta VDJ and CDR3. TCRdb ran MiXCR on the reads and lists one entry per CDR3 protein. The sample records under 200,000 distinct CDR3 sequences, 50% to 75% being singletons. The sample was sorted CD4+, CD8+, or CD8+CD57+ T cells (not recorded which) from PBMCs. All receptors derive from a human donor in good health.

This chain connects TRBV4-2 to TRBJ1-6; D not certain. Germline V CDR1 and CDR2: LGHNA, YNFKEQ. V lost 2 bases, J lost 3 bases, and 5 bases lay in between. This CDR3 is built from 14 residues. The CDR3 is CASSQYLYNSPLHF. The DNA of the CDR3 is TGTGCCAGCAGCCAATACCTCTATAATTCACCCCTCCACTTT.

This clonotype was detected once. The chain is built from TRBV9 and TRBJ2-7, with TRBD1 identical over 7 bases. The germline CDR1 and CDR2 sequences are SGDLS and YYNGEE. The CDR3 consists of 15 residues. Trimming at V came to 0 bases and at J to 5 bases, leaving 8 bases not matched to a gene. The CDR3 spells CASSVVGTEVNEQYF. In DNA, the CDR3 is TGTGCCAGCAGCGTAGTCGGGACAGAGGTCAACGAGCAGTACTTC.

Worth noting for this clonotype: Possible read error: a much larger clone is one base away. This chain links TRBV27 with TRBJ2-7; unclear D gene. Germline lookup yields CDR1 MNHEY and CDR2 SMNVEV (reference sequence). The CDR3 extends over 13 amino acids. The CDR3 is CVSRPGPWDEQYF. CDR3 sequence (DNA): TGTGTCAGCAGACCGGGCCCATGGGACGAGCAGTACTTC.

In this sample, this clonotype turned up many times. The J gene is TRBJ2-1, the V gene TRBV5-1; D remains unclear. Germline V gene data show CDR1 as SGHRS and CDR2 as YFSETQ. Deletions cut 1 base from V and 9 bases from J, with 5 bases between. This CDR3 has 11 residues. The CDR3 DNA sequence: TGCGCCAGCAGCTTGCATCGTGAGCAGTTCTTC. Protein sequence: CASSLHREQFF. Using reference TRBV5-1 and TRBJ2-1 for the parts outside the CDR3, the full variable domain is KAGVTQTPRYLIKTRGQQVTLSCSPISGHRSVSWYQQTPGQGLQFLFEYFSETQRNKGNFPGRFSGRQFSNSRSEMNVSTLELGDSALYLCASSLHREQFFGPGTRLTVL.

As to this clonotype: A read error is likely, as this CDR3 ends without the conserved phenylalanine or tryptophan. The chain has TRBV19 and TRBJ1-5; possibly TRBD1 for D (5 bases). The V end was cut by 1 base, the J end by 1 base, with 11 bases between. There are 16 residues in the CDR3. Per germline, CDR1 LNHDA and CDR2 SQIVND (reference sequence). The CDR3 DNA sequence: TGTGCCAGTAGTATAGGAGGGAAGGGGAGCAATCAGCCCCAGCATTCT. As protein: CASSIGGKGSNQPQHS.

This clonotype was recorded at least ten times. V gene TRBV2 combines with J gene TRBJ2-7; D not resolved. V was cut by 4 bases and J by 2 bases, with 12 bases left in between. This CDR3 comprises 14 residues. Germline loops: CDR1 SNHLY, CDR2 FYNNEI. The CDR3 DNA follows: TGTGCCAGCAGTGTTCTGGCGGAGACCTACGAGCAGTACTTC. It encodes CASSVLAETYEQYF.